The clone carrying this TCR beta chain showed up just once. This sample stems from a study of CDR3 diversity in severe acne. CDR1 SGDLS and CDR2 YYNGEE come from the germline V gene. V shed 0 bases and J 0 bases; nucleotides not matched to a gene: 0. The CDR3 is 17 amino acids. Using its own MiXCR run on the PCR reads, TCRdb lists one record per CDR3 protein. The data hold over 90,000 distinct CDR3 sequences, with roughly 51% observed a single time. The rearrangement uses TRBV9 and TRBJ2-1, with 13 bases that match TRBD2. The specimen sequenced was blood. This sequence originates from a male donor with acne. The CDR3 DNA is TGTGCCAGCAGCGTAGGGACTAGCGGGAGCTCCTACAATGAGCAGTTCTTC. Protein: CASSVGTSGSSYNEQFF.